This T cell receptor beta chain was found in a study of response to subunit inactivated influenza vaccine. Findings of the study overall: The authors offered the suggestion that each seasonal influenza vaccination recruits few new T cells.

Regarding this clonotype: Its antigen is as yet unknown.

MiXCR was run by TCRdb on the RT-PCR reads, yielding one entry per CDR3 protein. The sample holds roughly 630,000 distinct CDR3 sequences, around 15% seen once. Germline-derived CDR1 and CDR2 are MNHEY and SVGEGT. This CDR3 contains 16 residues. The ends lost 2 bases at V and 5 bases at J; junction bases unmatched: 3. The input for sequencing was PBMCs from blood, taken 14 to 15 days before vaccination. This TCR was recovered from a man aged 45-65 years who received an inactivated influenza vaccine. This chain uses TRBV6-2 or TRBV6-3 with TRBJ2-5; 15 positions match TRBD2. Written as DNA, the CDR3 is TGTGCCAGCAGTTACGGACTAGCGGGAGGGCCGGAGACCCAGTACTTC. As protein: CASSYGLAGGPETQYF.